The rows below give T cell receptor beta chains drawn from one sample of a study of beta chain features in type 1 diabetes. The protocol was immunoSEQ multiplex PCR, while the TCRdb copy is restricted to in-frame clones and leaves out a portion. The sample yields 200,000 to 250,000 clones, 68% seen once. Material: naive CD4+ T cells from blood. The receptors shown here come from a man aged 30 to 45 in good health. The CDR3 runs from the conserved cysteine through the conserved F or W. Clone size appears in some rows only: once, few, many, or a class for an expanded clone.

size: .; V: TRBV29-1; J: TRBJ2-3; CDR3: CSVEDRGAGSPDTQYF
size: .; V: TRBV11-2; J: TRBJ1-5; CDR3: CASSPGVARGEPQHF
size: .; V: TRBV30; J: TRBJ1-5; CDR3: CAWSLQGNQPQHF
size: few; V: TRBV7-9; J: TRBJ2-1; CDR3: CASSFDRIEQFF
size: .; V: TRBV6-6; J: TRBJ2-7; CDR3: CASSYEPYEQYF
size: .; V: TRBV30; J: TRBJ1-5; CDR3: CALGPGGNQPQHF
size: .; V: TRBV4-3; J: TRBJ2-1; CDR3: CASSLRDGRSYNEQFF
size: .; V: TRBV29-1; J: TRBJ2-6; CDR3: CSVQQGNSGANVLTF
size: .; V: TRBV2; J: TRBJ1-2; CDR3: CASSDVSYGYTF
size: once; V: TRBV30; J: TRBJ2-3; CDR3: CAWTSSPDTQYF
size: few; V: TRBV9; J: TRBJ2-1; CDR3: CASSAWDRGSNEQFF
size: .; V: TRBV5-6; J: TRBJ2-1; CDR3: CASSLEGLGGEQFF
size: .; V: TRBV15; J: TRBJ2-1; CDR3: CATSRDMLSSYNEQFF
size: .; V: TRBV14; J: TRBJ2-1; CDR3: CASSSLAGAYNEQFF
size: .; V: TRBV30; J: TRBJ2-2; CDR3: CAWTPSGGNAGELFF
size: .; V: TRBV2; J: TRBJ1-6; CDR3: CASRTPGQGDSPLHF
size: .; V: TRBV30; J: TRBJ1-5; CDR3: CAWSEAGGFQPQHF
size: few; V: TRBV7-2; J: TRBJ2-7; CDR3: CASSLEDFSSYEQYF
size: .; V: TRBV7-2; J: TRBJ1-1; CDR3: CASSLSLGDTEAFF
size: few; V: TRBV29-1; J: TRBJ1-5; CDR3: CSVAGSNQPQHF
size: .; V: TRBV6-5; J: TRBJ2-2; CDR3: CASRGGNTGELFF
size: .; V: TRBV29-1; J: TRBJ1-1; CDR3: CSVTRTALGTEAFF
size: .; V: TRBV30; J: TRBJ1-1; CDR3: CAWEPTGLSEAFF
size: few; V: TRBV29-1; J: TRBJ2-7; CDR3: CSVGSGTSGLPYEQYF
size: .; V: TRBV29-1; J: TRBJ2-1; CDR3: CSVEEGRADSYNEQFF
size: .; V: TRBV29-1; J: TRBJ2-6; CDR3: CSASPSGANVLTF
size: .; V: TRBV6-1; J: TRBJ1-5; CDR3: CASSEPRDSQPQHF
size: .; V: TRBV10-3; J: TRBJ2-7; CDR3: CAIGAASYEQYF
size: .; V: TRBV29-1; J: TRBJ1-1; CDR3: CSVTPTLNTEAFF
size: .; V: TRBV30; J: TRBJ2-1; CDR3: CAWGSGTRYDEQFF
size: .; V: TRBV30; J: TRBJ1-1; CDR3: CAWSVVRGTEAFF
size: .; V: TRBV7-2; J: TRBJ2-5; CDR3: CASRGLAGIETQYF
size: .; V: TRBV29-1; J: TRBJ2-5; CDR3: CSATPGLAGEAQYF
size: once; V: TRBV5-4; J: TRBJ1-1; CDR3: CASSLVAQGRTEAFF
size: .; V: TRBV25-1; J: TRBJ2-6; CDR3: CASSDRPSGANVLTF
size: few; V: TRBV30; J: TRBJ1-6; CDR3: CAWRLREAPLHF
size: .; V: TRBV9; J: TRBJ2-1; CDR3: CASSDGQGAYNEQFF
size: .; V: TRBV30; J: TRBJ1-5; CDR3: CAWNAGRQPQHF
size: .; V: TRBV30; J: TRBJ1-3; CDR3: CAWSGTGHTIYF
size: few; V: TRBV30; J: TRBJ2-3; CDR3: CAWSFGLATDTQYF
size: .; V: TRBV9; J: TRBJ2-2; CDR3: CASSVGRQGATAGELFF
size: .; V: TRBV5-4; J: TRBJ2-7; CDR3: CASSLDPVLDEQYF
size: .; V: TRBV7-2; J: TRBJ2-2; CDR3: CASSFSGASNTGELFF